This T cell receptor beta chain was recorded in a study of tissue T cells after allogeneic stem cell transplantation. Sequencing used immunoSEQ multiplex PCR; TCRdb keeps in-frame clones, though not all of them. The table shows about 1,600 clones, with 70% to 90% occurring only once. Overall study results and limits: Blood and spleen captured only part of the tissue TCR repertoire. Shared clones across patients were few; motif clustering revealed tissue-specific shared signatures.

As for this clone: Its specificity is unknown.

Germline-derived CDR1 and CDR2 are MDHEN and SYDVKM. V gave up 6 bases and J gave up 5 bases; unmatched junction bases: 11. CDR3 size: 17 residues. This receptor was obtained from an older male patient with steroid-refractory graft-versus-host disease after an allogeneic stem cell transplant. Some T cells may be graft donor cells. The chain recombines TRBV28 with TRBJ2-2; 11 bases are a match to TRBD2. Here the sequenced sample was liver tissue, taken at autopsy. The chain's CDR3 is CASRIVAGGPRTGELFF. CDR3 in DNA: TGTGCCAGCAGAATCGTAGCGGGGGGGCCTCGGACCGGGGAGCTGTTTTTT.